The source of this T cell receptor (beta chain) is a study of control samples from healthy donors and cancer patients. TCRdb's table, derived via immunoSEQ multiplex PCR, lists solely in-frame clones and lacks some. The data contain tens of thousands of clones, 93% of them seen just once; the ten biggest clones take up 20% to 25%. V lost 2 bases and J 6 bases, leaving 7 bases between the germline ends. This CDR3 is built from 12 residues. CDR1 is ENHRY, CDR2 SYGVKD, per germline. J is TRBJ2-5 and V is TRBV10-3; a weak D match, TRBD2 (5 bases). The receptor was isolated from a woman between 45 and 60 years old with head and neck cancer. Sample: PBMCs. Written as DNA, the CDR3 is TGTGCCATCAGTGAGGAGGGTCAGACCCAGTACTTC. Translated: CAISEEGQTQYF.